This T cell receptor (beta chain) was obtained from a study of blood T cell repertoires in COVID-19. Background on the study: COVID-19 samples collected from the United States, Italy and Spain covered acute and convalescent phases.

In the authors' methods: How many nucleated cells were present was estimated from reference gene primer amplification. The table came from immunoSEQ multiplex PCR; TCRdb's copy has only in-frame clones and leaves some out. V, J and clone size reflect that table, while D and trimming were determined from the DNA. The table includes about 200,000 clones, around 86% detected once. The J segment lost 5 bases and the V segment lost 6 bases, leaving 8 bases of the junction unmatched. The CDR3 loop spans 14 amino acids. CDR1 is MNHEY, CDR2 SMNVEV, per germline (reference sequence). Material: peripheral blood. The genes are TRBV27 and TRBJ2-5; 8 positions match TRBD2. This TCR was sampled from a man in his fifties with acute or convalescent COVID-19. DNA of the CDR3: TGTGCCAGCAGAGGGACTAGGGGGAGTGAGACCCAGTACTTC. This encodes CASRGTRGSETQYF.